The rows below give T cell receptor beta chains drawn from one sample of a study of regulatory T cells in long-lasting Graves disease. Each CDR3 protein gets one entry after TCRdb re-called the multiplex PCR reads with MiXCR. The profile covers 680,000 or so distinct CDR3 sequences, with around 17% appearing a single time and roughly 18% taken by the ten largest. These data are also associated with another study on T cells in Graves' hyperthyroidism and ophthalmopathy.

The sequenced sample was peripheral blood mononuclear cells (PBMCs), obtained at new diagnosis, from a patient treated with antithyroid drugs. The source of these receptors is a woman aged 25 to 39 with Graves disease. Each CDR3 is given with its conserved first and last residue. The D gene is left open where the match is weak. Some rows mark clone size as missing; the rest say once, few, many or name a class of expanded clone.

V gene	clone size	J gene	D gene	CDR3 protein	CDR3 DNA
TRBV6-1	many	TRBJ1-1	TRBD1	CASQDRGRSSGEAFF	TGTGCCAGCCAGGACAGGGGGCGATCGAGTGGTGAAGCTTTCTTT
TRBV20-1	few	TRBJ1-4	NA	CSAREFGGSNEKLFF	TGCAGTGCTAGAGAATTCGGCGGATCCAATGAAAAACTGTTTTTT
TRBV24-1	NA	TRBJ2-3	TRBD2	CATSDRTSLPTDTQYF	TGTGCCACCAGTGACCGGACTAGCCTGCCCACAGATACGCAGTATTTT
TRBV3-1	NA	TRBJ2-1	TRBD2	CASSRGLAGGQFF	TGCGCCAGCAGCCGGGGACTAGCGGGAGGGCAGTTCTTC
TRBV27	many	TRBJ2-7	TRBD1	CASSPLGTAKASSYEQYF	TGTGCCAGCAGTCCCCTCGGGACAGCGAAAGCTTCATCCTACGAGCAGTACTTC
TRBV10-2	NA	TRBJ2-7	TRBD2	CAILGGGEQYF	TGCGCCATCCTCGGGGGGGGTGAGCAGTACTTC
TRBV5-1	many	TRBJ2-7	NA	CASSLDRAGFYEQYF	TGCGCCAGCAGCTTGGACAGGGCGGGATTCTACGAGCAGTACTTC
TRBV6-1	NA	TRBJ2-7	TRBD2	CANSDLATAGAYEQYF	TGTGCCAACAGTGACCTCGCGACGGCGGGAGCCTACGAGCAGTACTTC
TRBV12-3/TRBV12-4	many	TRBJ2-7	TRBD2	CASSSSSGTFYEQYF	TGTGCCAGCAGTTCTTCTAGCGGGACCTTCTACGAGCAGTACTTC
TRBV28	many	TRBJ1-1	TRBD1	CASSSRGIRTEAFF	TGTGCCAGCAGTAGCAGGGGGATCCGGACTGAAGCTTTCTTT
TRBV12-3/TRBV12-4	many	TRBJ1-2	TRBD1	CASSGQGANYGYTF	TGTGCCAGCAGCGGACAGGGGGCTAACTATGGCTACACCTTC
TRBV28	NA	TRBJ1-2	TRBD1	CASSWETGGTGGYTF	TGTGCCAGCAGTTGGGAAACAGGGGGAACGGGGGGCTACACCTTC
TRBV2	many	TRBJ2-7	TRBD1	CASNPETGPYEQYF	TGTGCCAGCAACCCCGAGACAGGGCCCTACGAGCAGTACTTC
TRBV30	few	TRBJ2-5	NA	CAWSWGHQETQYF	TGTGCCTGGTCGTGGGGCCACCAAGAGACCCAGTACTTC
TRBV5-8	few	TRBJ1-1	NA	CASSLIGGARTLSTEAFF	TGTGCCAGCAGCTTGATCGGGGGCGCGAGGACCCTTAGCACTGAAGCTTTCTTT
TRBV6-2/TRBV6-3	many	TRBJ1-1	NA	CASSYITGYHNTEAFF	TGTGCCAGCAGTTACATCACAGGTTATCATAACACTGAAGCTTTCTTT
TRBV27	few	TRBJ2-7	TRBD1	CASSLLTGGVEQYF	TGTGCCAGCAGTCTACTTACAGGGGGTGTGGAGCAGTACTTC
TRBV19	NA	TRBJ2-7	TRBD2	CASSTPGLTYEQYF	TGTGCCAGTAGTACACCGGGACTAACTTACGAGCAGTACTTC
TRBV20-1	NA	TRBJ1-1	TRBD1	CSSQGASRTEAFF	TGCAGTTCTCAGGGGGCGTCCAGGACTGAAGCTTTCTTT
TRBV7-6	NA	TRBJ2-2	NA	CASSPRFFANTGELFF	TGTGCCAGCAGCCCCCGTTTCTTCGCGAACACCGGGGAGCTGTTTTTT
TRBV6-1	few	TRBJ1-1	NA	CAVRTVNTEAFF	TGTGCCGTCAGGACAGTGAACACTGAAGCTTTCTTT
TRBV24-1	NA	TRBJ2-5	TRBD2	CATSDLTLAGGSLETQYF	TGTGCCACCAGTGATTTGACCCTAGCGGGAGGGAGTTTGGAGACCCAGTACTTC
TRBV10-3	many	TRBJ1-1	NA	CAIGGMANTEAFF	TGTGCCATCGGGGGGATGGCGAACACTGAAGCTTTCTTT
TRBV5-1	few	TRBJ1-1	NA	CASMGQAASTEAFF	TGCGCCAGCATGGGGCAGGCGGCGAGTACTGAAGCTTTCTTT
TRBV11-1	many	TRBJ2-7	NA	CASSLDRLQAYEQYF	TGTGCCAGCAGCTTAGACAGGCTCCAGGCCTACGAGCAGTACTTC
TRBV10-3	many	TRBJ2-5	NA	CAISEGGTQYF	TGTGCCATCAGTGAGGGGGGGACCCAGTACTTC
TRBV28	NA	TRBJ1-4	NA	CASSPPRPNEKLFF	TGTGCCAGCAGCCCCCCCCGCCCTAATGAAAAACTGTTTTTT
TRBV7-9	many	TRBJ2-7	NA	CASTDLDHEQYF	TGTGCCAGCACCGACCTGGACCACGAGCAGTACTTC
TRBV7-3	NA	TRBJ2-7	NA	CASRFSGSHEQYF	TGTGCCAGCAGATTTTCGGGTAGCCACGAGCAGTACTTC
TRBV7-3	few	TRBJ2-1	TRBD1	CASNLGQGLNEQFF	TGTGCCAGCAACCTTGGACAGGGTTTAAATGAGCAGTTCTTC
TRBV28	many	TRBJ2-1	TRBD1	CASSSQGGQSYNEQFF	TGTGCCAGCAGTTCACAGGGGGGCCAATCCTACAATGAGCAGTTCTTC
TRBV11-3	NA	TRBJ2-1	TRBD1	CASSLFRDREQFF	TGTGCCAGCAGCTTATTCCGGGACAGAGAGCAGTTCTTC
TRBV7-3	many	TRBJ2-2	TRBD1	CASSFVPGQAGELFF	TGTGCCAGCAGCTTTGTCCCGGGACAGGCCGGGGAGCTGTTTTTT
TRBV5-1	once	TRBJ1-4	TRBD1	CASSYGQGVEKLFF	TGCGCCAGCAGCTACGGACAGGGAGTTGAAAAACTGTTTTTT
TRBV30	NA	TRBJ2-5	NA	CAWSNSIILVLHF	TGTGCCTGGAGTAATAGCATAATCTTAGTCTTACACTTC
TRBV20-1	many	TRBJ1-2	TRBD1	CSAGSGGLNYGYTF	TGCAGTGCTGGATCAGGGGGCCTTAACTATGGCTACACCTTC
TRBV5-1	NA	TRBJ2-3	NA	CASSFQQDPTDTQYF	TGCGCCAGCAGCTTCCAACAGGACCCCACAGATACGCAGTATTTT
TRBV18	NA	TRBJ2-5	NA	CASSPHGGPETQYF	TGTGCCAGCTCACCACATGGGGGGCCAGAGACCCAGTACTTC
TRBV10-3	many	TRBJ2-3	NA	CAISEFAGPILQYF	TGTGCCATCAGTGAGTTTGCGGGACCCATACTGCAGTATTTT
TRBV2	few	TRBJ1-5	TRBD1	CASGPGQGSNQPQHF	TGTGCCAGCGGGCCGGGACAGGGGAGCAATCAGCCCCAGCATTTT
TRBV6-1	NA	TRBJ1-2	TRBD1	CASSPEQGTFYRIF	TGTGCCAGCAGCCCTGAACAGGGGACCTTTTATCGCATCTTC
TRBV11-2	many	TRBJ2-3	NA	CASSSGGTPYTQYF	TGTGCCAGCAGTTCTGGCGGGACTCCTTATACGCAGTATTTT
TRBV9	few	TRBJ2-2	NA	CASSVVTANTGELFF	TGTGCCAGCAGCGTAGTGACAGCCAACACCGGGGAGCTGTTTTTT
TRBV7-3	many	TRBJ1-1	NA	CASSLTNTNTEAFF	TGTGCCAGCAGCTTAACAAACACGAACACTGAAGCTTTCTTT
TRBV7-2	few	TRBJ2-7	NA	CASSLANSGSYEQYF	TGTGCCAGCAGCTTAGCGAACAGCGGCTCCTACGAGCAGTACTTC
TRBV24-1	few	TRBJ2-2	NA	CATAGLAGELFF	TGTGCCACCGCAGGGTTGGCCGGGGAGCTGTTTTTT
TRBV12-3/TRBV12-4	many	TRBJ1-2	TRBD1	CASSPIRDREREGYTF	TGTGCCAGCAGCCCAATACGGGACAGGGAACGTGAAGGCTACACCTTC
TRBV6-1	many	TRBJ2-7	TRBD1	CASSNLDRGYEQYF	TGTGCCAGCAGCAACCTGGACAGGGGCTACGAGCAGTACTTC
TRBV20-1	NA	TRBJ1-2	NA	CSAPLSGTPFNYGYTF	TGCAGTGCCCCTCTAAGCGGGACACCCTTTAACTATGGCTACACCTTC
TRBV5-6	NA	TRBJ2-7	NA	CASSPAGQGSYEQYF	TGTGCCAGCAGCCCCGCAGGGCAGGGAAGCTACGAGCAGTACTTC
TRBV28	NA	TRBJ2-7	TRBD2	CASSPSLGSITSGSLMGYF	TGTGCCAGCAGTCCCTCGCTAGGGTCCATTACTAGCGGGAGTTTGATGGGGTACTTC
TRBV11-2	many	TRBJ2-7	NA	CASSLGTHEQYF	TGTGCCAGCAGCTTGGGGACTCACGAGCAGTACTTC
TRBV5-1	few	TRBJ2-1	NA	CASSFPRLAANNEQFF	TGCGCCAGCAGCTTCCCTCGGTTAGCGGCAAACAATGAGCAGTTCTTC
TRBV9	NA	TRBJ2-7	NA	CASSLGRTSYEQYF	TGTGCCAGCAGCCTGGGCAGGACTTCCTACGAGCAGTACTTC
TRBV12-3/TRBV12-4	many	TRBJ2-2	NA	CASSFSTLLGRRNTGELFF	TGTGCCAGCAGTTTTTCCACACTGTTGGGACGGAGGAACACCGGGGAGCTGTTTTTT